This T cell receptor (beta chain) was observed in a study of T cell changes during pregnancy in multiple sclerosis. Data came from immunoSEQ multiplex PCR; TCRdb stores just in-frame clones and leaves some out. The sample has 35,000 to 45,000 clones, approximately 94% seen once; the top ten hold 1% to 1.5%. This sequence was found in a female donor with multiple sclerosis, enrolled in a pregnancy study. The sample here was peripheral blood, taken before pregnancy.

CDR3 DNA sequence: TGTGCCAGCAGTGAGGGGGCAGGGAACTATGGCTACACCTTC. It translates to CASSEGAGNYGYTF. The rearrangement joins TRBV6-1 to TRBJ1-2; possible D gene TRBD1, 6 bases. The CDR3 is made up of 14 amino acids. The germline V gene encodes CDR1 MNHNS and CDR2 SASEGT. V lost 3 bases and J lost 2, with 10 bases in between.